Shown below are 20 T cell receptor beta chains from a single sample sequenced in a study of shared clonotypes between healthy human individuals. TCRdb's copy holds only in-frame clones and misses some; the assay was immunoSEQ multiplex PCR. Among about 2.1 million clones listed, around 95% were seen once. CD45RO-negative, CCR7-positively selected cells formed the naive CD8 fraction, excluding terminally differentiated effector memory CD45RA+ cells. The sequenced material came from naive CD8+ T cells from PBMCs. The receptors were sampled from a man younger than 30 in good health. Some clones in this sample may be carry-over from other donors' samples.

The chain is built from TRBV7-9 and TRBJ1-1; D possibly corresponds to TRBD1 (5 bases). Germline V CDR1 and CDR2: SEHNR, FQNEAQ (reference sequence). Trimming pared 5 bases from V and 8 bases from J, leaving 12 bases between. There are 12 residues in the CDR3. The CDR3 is CASSPSGGEAFF. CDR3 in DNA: TGTGCCAGCAGCCCGTCGGGGGGAGAAGCTTTCTTT.

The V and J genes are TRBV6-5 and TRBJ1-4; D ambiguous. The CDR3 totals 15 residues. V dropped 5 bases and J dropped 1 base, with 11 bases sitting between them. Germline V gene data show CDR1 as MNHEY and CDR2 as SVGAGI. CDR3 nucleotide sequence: TGTGCCAGCAGTCTCACGCTGGGAACTAATGAAAAACTGTTTTTT. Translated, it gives CASSLTLGTNEKLFF.

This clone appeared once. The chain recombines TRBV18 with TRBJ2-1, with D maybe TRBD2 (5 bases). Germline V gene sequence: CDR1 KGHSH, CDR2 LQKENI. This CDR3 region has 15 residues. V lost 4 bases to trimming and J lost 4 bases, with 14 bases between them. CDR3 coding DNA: TGTGCCAGCTCACGGGTCGCTAGCAAATACAATGAGCAGTTCTTC. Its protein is CASSRVASKYNEQFF.

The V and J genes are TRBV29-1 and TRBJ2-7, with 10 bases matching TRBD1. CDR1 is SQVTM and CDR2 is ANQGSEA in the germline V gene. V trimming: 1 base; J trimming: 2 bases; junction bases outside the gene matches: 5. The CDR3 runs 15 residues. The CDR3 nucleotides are TGCAGCGTTGAAGGTGTCGGGACAGGGGCCTACGAGCAGTACTTC. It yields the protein CSVEGVGTGAYEQYF.

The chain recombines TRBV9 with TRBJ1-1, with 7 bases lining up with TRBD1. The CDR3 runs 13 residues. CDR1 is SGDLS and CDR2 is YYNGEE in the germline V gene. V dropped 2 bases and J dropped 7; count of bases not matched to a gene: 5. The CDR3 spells CASSVTGRFEAFF. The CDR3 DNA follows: TGTGCCAGCAGCGTGACAGGGAGGTTTGAAGCTTTCTTT.

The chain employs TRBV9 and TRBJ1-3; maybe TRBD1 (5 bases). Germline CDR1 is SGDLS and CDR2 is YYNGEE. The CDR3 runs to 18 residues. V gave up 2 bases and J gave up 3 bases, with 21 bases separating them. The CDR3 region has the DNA TGTGCCAGCAGCGTGTTGCCGGACCAGGGTAGGGGTGGAAACACCATATATTTT. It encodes CASSVLPDQGRGGNTIYF.

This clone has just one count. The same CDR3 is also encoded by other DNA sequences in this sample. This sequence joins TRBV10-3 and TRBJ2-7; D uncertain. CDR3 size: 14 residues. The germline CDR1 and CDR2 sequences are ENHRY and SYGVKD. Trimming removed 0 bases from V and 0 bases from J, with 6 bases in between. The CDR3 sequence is CAISESASSYEQYF. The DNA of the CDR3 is TGTGCCATCAGTGAGTCCGCCAGCTCCTACGAGCAGTACTTC.

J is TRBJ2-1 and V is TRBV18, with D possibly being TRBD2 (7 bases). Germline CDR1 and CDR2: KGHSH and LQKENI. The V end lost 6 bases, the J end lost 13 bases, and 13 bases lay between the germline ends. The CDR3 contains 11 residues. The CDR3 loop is CASSEGGEQFF. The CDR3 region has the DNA TGTGCCAGCTCGGAAGGGGGGGAACAGTTCTTC.

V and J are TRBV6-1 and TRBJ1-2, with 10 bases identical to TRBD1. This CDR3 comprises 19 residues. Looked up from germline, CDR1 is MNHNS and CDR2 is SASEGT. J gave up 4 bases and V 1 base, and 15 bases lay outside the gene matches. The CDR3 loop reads CASSEVVGGWTGGFYGYTF. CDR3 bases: TGTGCCAGCAGTGAAGTTGTTGGGGGCTGGACAGGGGGTTTCTATGGCTACACCTTC.

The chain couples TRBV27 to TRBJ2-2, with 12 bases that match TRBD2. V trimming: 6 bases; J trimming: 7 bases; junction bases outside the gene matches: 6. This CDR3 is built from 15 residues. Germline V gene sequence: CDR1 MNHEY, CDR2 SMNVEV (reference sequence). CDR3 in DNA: TGTGCCAGCAGGTCTCTAGCGGGAGGGTTCGGGGAGCTGTTTTTT. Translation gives CASRSLAGGFGELFF.

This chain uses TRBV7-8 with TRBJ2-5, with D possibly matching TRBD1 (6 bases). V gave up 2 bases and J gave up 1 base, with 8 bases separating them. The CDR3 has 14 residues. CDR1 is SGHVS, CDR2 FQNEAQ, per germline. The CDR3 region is CASSLWGPQETQYF. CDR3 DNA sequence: TGTGCCAGCAGCTTATGGGGGCCCCAAGAGACCCAGTACTTC.

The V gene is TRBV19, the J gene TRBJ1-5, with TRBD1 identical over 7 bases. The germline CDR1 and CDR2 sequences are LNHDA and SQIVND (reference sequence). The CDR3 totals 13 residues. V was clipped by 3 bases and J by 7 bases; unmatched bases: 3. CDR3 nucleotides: TGTGCCAGTAGTATGACAGGGTTGCAGCCCCAGCATTTT. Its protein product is CASSMTGLQPQHF.

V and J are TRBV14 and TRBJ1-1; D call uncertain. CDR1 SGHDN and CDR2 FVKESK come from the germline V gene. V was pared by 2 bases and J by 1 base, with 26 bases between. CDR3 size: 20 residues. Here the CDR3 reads CASSQHLSFGYALQNTEAFF. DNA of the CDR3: TGTGCCAGCAGCCAACATCTATCCTTCGGATACGCCCTCCAGAACACTGAAGCTTTCTTT.

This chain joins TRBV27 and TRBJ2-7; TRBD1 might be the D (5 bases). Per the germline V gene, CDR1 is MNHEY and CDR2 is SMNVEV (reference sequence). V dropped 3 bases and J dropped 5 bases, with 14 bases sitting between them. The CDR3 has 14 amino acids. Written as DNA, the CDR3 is TGTGCCAGCAGTTTGGCAAGGGGCTTCGACGAGCAGTACTTC. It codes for CASSLARGFDEQYF.

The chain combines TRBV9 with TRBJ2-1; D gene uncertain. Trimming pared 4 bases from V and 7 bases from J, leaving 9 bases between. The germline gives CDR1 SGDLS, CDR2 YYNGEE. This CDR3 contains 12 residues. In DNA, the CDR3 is TGTGCCAGCAGCTCTACATCGAATGAGCAGTTCTTC. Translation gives CASSSTSNEQFF.

This chain's CDR3 is CASSLAPSGRRVEETQYF. The CDR3 DNA is TGCGCCAGCAGCTTGGCACCTAGCGGGAGGAGAGTAGAAGAGACCCAGTACTTC. This rearrangement joins TRBV5-1 to TRBJ2-5; 11 bases are a match to TRBD2. After removal of 0 bases from V and 3 bases from J, the junction contained 10 bases not matched to a gene. This CDR3 spans 18 amino acids. The germline CDR1 and CDR2 sequences are SGHRS and YFSETQ.

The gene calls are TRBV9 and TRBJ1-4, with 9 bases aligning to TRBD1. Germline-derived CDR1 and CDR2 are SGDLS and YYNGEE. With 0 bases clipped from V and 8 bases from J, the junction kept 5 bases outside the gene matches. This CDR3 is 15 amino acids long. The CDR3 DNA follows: TGTGCCAGCAGCGTAGAGGACAGGGGCCACGAAAAACTGTTTTTT. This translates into CASSVEDRGHEKLFF.

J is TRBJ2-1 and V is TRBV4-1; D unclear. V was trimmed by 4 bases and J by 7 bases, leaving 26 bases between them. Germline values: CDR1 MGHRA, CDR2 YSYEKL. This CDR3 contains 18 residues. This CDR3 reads CASSPSTRLAGSVNEQFF. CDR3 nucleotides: TGCGCCAGCAGCCCGTCAACCCGATTGGCCGGCAGTGTTAATGAGCAGTTCTTC.

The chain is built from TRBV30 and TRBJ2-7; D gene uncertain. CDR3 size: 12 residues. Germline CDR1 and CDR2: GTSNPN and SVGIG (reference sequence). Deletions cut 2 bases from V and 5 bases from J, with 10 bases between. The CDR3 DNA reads TGTGCCTGGAGTCCCAACTTCCACGAGCAGTACTTC. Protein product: CAWSPNFHEQYF.

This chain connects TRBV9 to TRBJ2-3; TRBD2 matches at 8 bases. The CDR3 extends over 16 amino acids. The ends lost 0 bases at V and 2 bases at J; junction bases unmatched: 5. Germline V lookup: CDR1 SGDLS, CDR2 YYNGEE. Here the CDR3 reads CASSVGREGATDTQYF. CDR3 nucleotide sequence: TGTGCCAGCAGCGTAGGCCGGGAGGGCGCCACAGATACGCAGTATTTT.